This TCR beta chain originates from a study of cytomegalovirus exposure and HLA in healthy donors. General observations from the study: Immune exposure information available was restricted to CMV serostatus.

In the PCR, 60 Vbeta and 13 Jbeta primers were used. Generated by immunoSEQ multiplex PCR, the TCRdb table keeps only in-frame clones and is missing some. Of about 190,000 clones listed, just under 75% are singletons. A note on this clone: Its antigen is unknown.

The V gene lost 4 bases and the J gene lost 5 bases, with 26 bases spanning the gap. CDR3 length: 18 amino acids. Germline V lookup: CDR1 SGHDT, CDR2 YYEEEE. The V call is TRBV5-6, the J call TRBJ2-3, with TRBD2 as a possible D gene (5 bases). Sample: PBMCs. The clonotype comes from a woman in her 30s in good health and CMV-seropositive. The CDR3 sequence: CASSHAGTDWEGGDTQYF. The CDR3 region has the DNA TGTGCCAGCAGCCACGCCGGCACTGACTGGGAAGGAGGAGATACGCAGTATTTT.